Shown below are 30 T cell receptor beta chains from a single sample sequenced in a study of cytomegalovirus exposure and HLA in healthy donors. 60 Vbeta and 13 Jbeta primers were used in PCR. Here immunoSEQ multiplex PCR was the method, and the copy in TCRdb shows in-frame clones only, minus some. There are roughly 63,000 clones in the sample; roughly 73% occur only once, and approximately 20% lies in the top ten. The sample consisted of PBMCs. These receptors were taken from a woman aged 40 to 50 in good health and CMV-seropositive.

In this sample, this clone turned up once. The chain joins TRBV27 to TRBJ2-3, with 12 bases identical to TRBD2. V was clipped by 7 bases and J by 1 base; unmatched bases: 15. This CDR3 region has 19 residues. CDR1 is MNHEY and CDR2 is SMNVEV in the germline V gene (reference sequence). CDR3 coding DNA: TGTGCCAGCACTATAGGACTAGCGGGAAAAGTTGCCGGCACAGATACGCAGTATTTT. It yields the protein CASTIGLAGKVAGTDTQYF.

This chain connects TRBV27 to TRBJ1-6; TRBD1 matches 11 bases. There are 14 residues in the CDR3. Germline-derived CDR1 and CDR2 are MNHEY and SMNVEV (reference sequence). V lost 8 bases, J lost 9 bases, and 6 bases stayed unmatched. The CDR3: CASGPGTGGSPLHF. The CDR3 DNA sequence: TGTGCCAGCGGTCCCGGGACAGGGGGTTCACCCCTCCACTTT.

The rearrangement joins TRBV2 to TRBJ1-2; 8 nucleotides match TRBD1. CDR3 size: 14 residues. The ends lost 7 bases at V and 5 bases at J; junction bases unmatched: 9. CDR1 and CDR2 (germline): SNHLY, FYNNEI. In DNA, the CDR3 is TGTGCCAGCAACGACAGGGGAGACCGTTATGGCTACACCTTC. Amino acid sequence: CASNDRGDRYGYTF.

The rearrangement uses TRBV2 and TRBJ2-1; D not certain. Per germline, CDR1 SNHLY and CDR2 FYNNEI. This CDR3 comprises 12 residues. Trimming took off 4 bases at V and 4 bases at J, with 5 bases between the two ends. The CDR3 coding sequence is TGTGCCAGCAGTGGGCAGTACAATGAGCAGTTCTTC. It yields the protein CASSGQYNEQFF.

The chain uses TRBV7-8 and TRBJ2-3; 12 bases are a match to TRBD1. This CDR3 has 20 residues. Per germline, CDR1 SGHVS and CDR2 FQNEAQ. V trimming: 4 bases; J trimming: 6 bases; junction bases outside the gene matches: 20. CDR3 nucleotide sequence: TGTGCCAGCAGCTCAGGGTGGGGGGACAGGGGGCGCCCCGAGGCGGATACGCAGTATTTT. Encoded protein: CASSSGWGDRGRPEADTQYF.

The genes are TRBV7-6 and TRBJ2-2; 11 nucleotides match TRBD1. The CDR3 consists of 16 residues. In germline, CDR1 is SGHVS, CDR2 FNYEAQ. The V and J ends lost 5 bases and 4 bases, in that order; junction bases with no gene match: 6. In nucleotides, the CDR3 is TGTGCCAGCAGCACGGAGGGACAGGGGGGCACCGGGGAGCTGTTTTTT. Amino acid sequence: CASSTEGQGGTGELFF.

Written as DNA, the CDR3 is TGTGCCAGCAGCGCAGGGTACACTGAAGCTTTCTTT. It specifies CASSAGYTEAFF. This rearrangement joins TRBV27 to TRBJ1-1; a weak D match, TRBD1 (5 bases). CDR3 size: 12 residues. CDR1 and CDR2 from the germline V gene are MNHEY and SMNVEV (reference sequence). V lost 6 bases, J lost 3 bases, and 8 bases lay in between.

This chain connects TRBV5-6 to TRBJ1-2, with TRBD1 matching over 7 bases. There are 16 residues in the CDR3. V was pared by 1 base and J by 7 bases, with 13 bases of the junction left unmatched. Per the germline V gene, CDR1 is SGHDT and CDR2 is YYEEEE. This CDR3 reads CASSLSAGQVLFGYTF. CDR3 sequence (DNA): TGTGCCAGCAGCTTGTCGGCCGGACAGGTCCTCTTTGGCTACACCTTC.

This clone was recorded once. This chain joins TRBV4-2 and TRBJ2-2; D unresolved. The CDR3 is 15 amino acids. V lost 0 bases, J lost 7 bases, and 12 bases lay in between. Germline-derived CDR1 and CDR2 are LGHNA and YNFKEQ. The CDR3 spells CASSQERLVVGELFF. CDR3 sequence (DNA): TGTGCCAGCAGCCAAGAAAGACTTGTCGTCGGGGAGCTGTTTTTT.

This chain links TRBV5-1 with TRBJ1-1; 10 bases are a match to TRBD1. The J segment lost 1 base and the V segment lost 4 bases, leaving 10 bases of the junction unmatched. Germline values: CDR1 SGHRS, CDR2 YFSETQ. CDR3 length: 17 residues. As DNA, the CDR3 is TGCGCCAGCAGCAAAAATGGACAGGGGGGTGCGAACACTGAAGCTTTCTTT. Its translation: CASSKNGQGGANTEAFF.

The chain recombines TRBV5-6 with TRBJ1-1, with TRBD1 identical over 7 bases. The CDR3 totals 15 residues. V lost 5 bases to trimming and J lost 2 bases; unmatched junction nucleotides: 9. CDR1 is SGHDT and CDR2 is YYEEEE in the germline V gene. The CDR3 reads CASRLGQDPNTEAFF. The CDR3 nucleotides read TGTGCCAGCAGATTAGGACAGGACCCCAACACTGAAGCTTTCTTT. Full variable domain (outside the CDR3, taken from reference TRBV5-6 and TRBJ1-1): DAGVTQSPTHLIKTRGQQVTLRCSPKSGHDTVSWYQQALGQGPQFIFQYYEEEERQRGNFPDRFSGHQFPNYSSELNVNALLLGDSALYLCASRLGQDPNTEAFFGQGTRLTVV.

The chain joins TRBV5-6 to TRBJ1-5, with 9 bases fitting TRBD1. The CDR3 length is 15 residues. Trimming at V came to 3 bases and at J to 2 bases, leaving 3 bases not matched to a gene. The germline CDR1 and CDR2 sequences are SGHDT and YYEEEE. In DNA form, the CDR3 reads TGTGCCAGCAGCTACTGGACAGGGGGCAATCAGCCCCAGCATTTT. Encoded protein: CASSYWTGGNQPQHF.

This clone has just one count. The gene calls are TRBV5-1 and TRBJ1-1, with 7 bases that match TRBD1. Per the germline V gene, CDR1 is SGHRS and CDR2 is YFSETQ. The trim removed 4 bases at V and 5 bases at J, leaving 11 bases unmatched. The CDR3 spans 15 residues. CDR3 DNA: TGCGCCAGCAGCCTACAAACAGGGGTAGGAACTGAAGCTTTCTTT. Translated, it gives CASSLQTGVGTEAFF.

This clone was recorded once. The V gene is TRBV7-2, the J gene TRBJ2-7, with D possibly TRBD2 on 6 matching bases. Germline values: CDR1 SGHTA, CDR2 FQGNSA. Trimming shortened V by 3 bases and J by 4 bases, and 10 bases separated the two germline ends. The CDR3 sequence is 13 residues long. CDR3 DNA sequence: TGTGCCAGCAGCTTTGGAGGGCTTTACGAGCAGTACTTC. It codes for CASSFGGLYEQYF.

The chain links TRBV7-6 to TRBJ2-3, with a tentative D call TRBD2 (7 bases). CDR1 is SGHVS and CDR2 is FNYEAQ in the germline V gene. This CDR3 has 15 residues. Trimming took off 0 bases at V and 2 bases at J, with 9 bases between the two ends. This CDR3 is CASSLARGPTDTQYF. In nucleotides, the CDR3 is TGTGCCAGCAGCTTAGCGCGGGGGCCCACAGATACGCAGTATTTT.

The V call is TRBV28, the J call TRBJ2-2; D may be TRBD1 (6 bases). The CDR3 contains 12 residues. The ends were cut back, 5 bases at V and 5 bases at J, with 6 bases in the middle. Germline values: CDR1 MDHEN, CDR2 SYDVKM. CDR3: CASSTGTGELFF. The CDR3 DNA reads TGTGCCAGCAGTACAGGGACCGGGGAGCTGTTTTTT.

This rearrangement joins TRBV19 to TRBJ1-3, with TRBD1 matching over 10 bases. V lost 7 bases, J lost 2 bases, and 11 bases stayed unmatched. The length of the CDR3 is 17 residues. Germline-derived CDR1 and CDR2 are LNHDA and SQIVND (reference sequence). This CDR3 is CASTKTPGQGTGNTIYF. The CDR3 DNA reads TGTGCCAGTACCAAAACTCCGGGACAGGGGACTGGAAACACCATATATTTT.

The rearrangement uses TRBV12-5 and TRBJ2-5; 12 bases align to TRBD2. Trimming removed 1 base from V and 3 bases from J; junction bases left unmatched: 3. The germline CDR1 and CDR2 sequences are LGHNT and FRNRAP. This CDR3 contains 16 residues. CDR3 loop: CASGLGTSGAKETQYF. CDR3 bases: TGTGCTAGTGGTTTGGGGACTAGCGGGGCGAAAGAGACCCAGTACTTC.

This chain connects TRBV6-1 to TRBJ1-2; tentatively, D is TRBD1 (5 bases). The CDR3 is made up of 13 amino acids. With 6 bases removed from V and 2 bases from J, the gap between germline ends came to 10 bases. Germline CDR1 MNHNS, CDR2 SASEGT. The CDR3: CASRLTENYGYTF. CDR3 bases: TGTGCCAGCAGATTGACAGAAAACTATGGCTACACCTTC.

This clone has just a few counts. The rearrangement links TRBV15 to TRBJ1-2, with D tentatively TRBD1 (6 bases). This CDR3 is 13 amino acids long. The V and J ends lost 5 bases and 8 bases respectively, with 15 bases between them. Germline-derived CDR1 and CDR2 are LNHNV and YYDKDF (reference sequence). The DNA for the CDR3 is TGTGCCACCAGCCCGGGGGCGGGAGGGGGCTACACCTTC. It specifies CATSPGAGGGYTF.

DNA of the CDR3: TGTGCCTGGTCGACTCTCCCCCGGGATACGCAGTATTTT. Translated: CAWSTLPRDTQYF. The V call is TRBV30, the J call TRBJ2-3; D not certain. Trimming shortened V by 5 bases and J by 6 bases, and 15 bases separated the two germline ends. The CDR3 has 13 residues. Germline V gene data show CDR1 as GTSNPN and CDR2 as SVGIG (reference sequence).

This clone has just one count. The V call is TRBV28, the J call TRBJ1-1, with TRBD1 matching 7 bases. With 5 bases clipped from V and 4 bases from J, the junction kept 13 bases outside the gene matches. The CDR3 is made up of 16 amino acids. Germline CDR1 reads MDHEN; CDR2 reads SYDVKM. The CDR3 DNA follows: TGTGCCAGCAGTCCCCGACAGGGACACCTCCCCACTGAAGCTTTCTTT. Its protein is CASSPRQGHLPTEAFF.

The genes are TRBV7-8 and TRBJ1-1, with D possibly matching TRBD1 (6 bases). CDR1 SGHVS and CDR2 FQNEAQ come from the germline V gene. The CDR3 extends over 14 amino acids. V lost 2 bases and J lost 10, with 17 bases in between. This chain's CDR3 is CASSLRGGGYGAFF. In DNA form, the CDR3 reads TGTGCCAGCAGCTTACGGGGAGGGGGTTACGGAGCTTTCTTT.

The chain is built from TRBV9 and TRBJ1-1, with TRBD1 identical over 7 bases. The junction had 3 bases not matched to a gene; V was cut back by 0 bases and J by 4 bases. The length of the CDR3 is 14 residues. Germline V CDR1 and CDR2: SGDLS, YYNGEE. CDR3 nucleotide sequence: TGTGCCAGCAGCGTAGGACAGGGCGGCACTGAAGCTTTCTTT. Amino acids: CASSVGQGGTEAFF.

V and J are TRBV25-1 and TRBJ1-3, with TRBD1 as a possible D gene (5 bases). The CDR3 consists of 15 residues. The ends were cut back, 2 bases at V and 3 bases at J, with 11 bases in the middle. CDR1 is MGHDK and CDR2 is SYGVNS in the germline V gene. CDR3 coding DNA: TGTGCCAGCAGTGAAGGACACGACGATGGAAACACCATATATTTT. Residues: CASSEGHDDGNTIYF.

The chain has TRBV18 and TRBJ1-3, with D possibly being TRBD1 (6 bases). Trimming left V 4 bases short and J 0 bases short, with 19 bases between. CDR3 size: 18 residues. Looked up from germline, CDR1 is KGHSH and CDR2 is LQKENI. The CDR3 loop is CASSLYSTGISSGNTIYF. CDR3 nucleotide sequence: TGTGCCAGCTCACTCTACTCCACAGGGATCAGCTCTGGAAACACCATATATTTT.

The chain couples TRBV19 to TRBJ2-2; D may be TRBD2 (5 bases). The CDR3 loop spans 13 amino acids. The V gene lost 6 bases and the J gene lost 7 bases, with 12 bases spanning the gap. Germline values: CDR1 LNHDA, CDR2 SQIVND (reference sequence). CDR3 bases: TGTGCCAGTAGCACATCGGGGTACGGGGAGCTGTTTTTT. Translation gives CASSTSGYGELFF.

The rearrangement uses TRBV2 and TRBJ1-2, with 9 bases identical to TRBD1. This CDR3 comprises 13 residues. J lost 0 bases, V lost 8 bases, and 1 base had no gene match. Germline V lookup: CDR1 SNHLY, CDR2 FYNNEI. The CDR3 DNA sequence: TGTGCCAGCGGGACAGGGACTAACTATGGCTACACCTTC. Its protein product is CASGTGTNYGYTF.

The rearrangement joins TRBV6-1 to TRBJ1-1; D uncertain. The CDR3 runs to 11 residues. Germline V CDR1 and CDR2: MNHNS, SASEGT. V was shortened by 0 bases and J by 11 bases, with 7 bases between the two germline ends. The CDR3, as DNA: TGTGCCAGCAGTGAAGCGGCGGGCGCTTTCTTT. It specifies CASSEAAGAFF.

This sequence joins TRBV27 and TRBJ2-5; 8 nucleotides line up with TRBD2. Per germline, CDR1 MNHEY and CDR2 SMNVEV (reference sequence). CDR3 length equals 14 residues. Trimming cost V 2 bases and J 5 bases; bases outside gene matches: 4. The CDR3 here is CASSLLAGTETQYF. In DNA form, the CDR3 reads TGTGCCAGCAGTTTACTAGCGGGCACGGAGACCCAGTACTTC.